These 21 T cell receptor beta chains came from one sample sequenced in a study of glioma-infiltrating T cells. Amplification of TCR alpha and beta CDR3 regions from RNA used iRepertoire nested multiplex PCR. TCRdb recomputed calls from the multiplex PCR reads with MiXCR, one row per CDR3 protein. The table shows some 180,000 distinct CDR3 sequences, with around 32% occurring only once. Sample: glioma tissue, nonneoplastic brain tissue, or PBMCs (not recorded which). The receptors stem from a human donor with low-grade glioma or glioblastoma, undergoing nonglioma brain surgery, or in good health (not recorded which).

This clonotype showed up many times. The rearrangement joins TRBV28 to TRBJ1-4; no clear D. V gave up 6 bases and J gave up 5 bases, with 7 bases separating them. The germline gives CDR1 MDHEN, CDR2 SYDVKM. The CDR3 contains 12 residues. The CDR3 spells CASRLRNEKLFF. The CDR3 bases are TGTGCCAGCAGGCTCAGGAATGAAAAACTGTTTTTT.

This clonotype was seen at least ten times. This chain links TRBV27 with TRBJ2-5; 9 bases agree with TRBD2. Germline CDR1 is MNHEY and CDR2 is SMNVEV (reference sequence). Unmatched junction bases numbered 2, after V lost 5 bases and J lost 4 bases. This CDR3 is 13 amino acids long. The CDR3 region is CASSATSGETQYF. The CDR3, as DNA: TGTGCCAGCAGTGCGACTAGCGGAGAGACCCAGTACTTC.

This clonotype has a count of ten or more. This chain uses TRBV3-1 with TRBJ2-1; D is perhaps TRBD2 (6 bases). The CDR3 contains 13 residues. Trimming stripped 7 bases from V and 9 bases from J, with 16 bases between. The germline gives CDR1 LGHDT, CDR2 YNNKEL (reference sequence). The CDR3 DNA sequence: TGTGCCAGCACCGGTCTTAGCGGCTTTGAGCAGTTCTTC. Its translation is CASTGLSGFEQFF.

Notes on this clonotype: This clone may be a read error of a much larger clone one base away. The gene calls are TRBV29-1 and TRBJ2-1; weak D call: TRBD2 (6 bases). V lost 8 bases and J 4 bases, leaving 15 bases between the germline ends. There are 13 residues in the CDR3. Germline values: CDR1 SQVTM, CDR2 ANQGSEA. The CDR3 loop reads CSQGGVEYNEQFF. The CDR3, as DNA: TGCAGCCAGGGAGGCGTGGAGTACAATGAGCAGTTCTTC.

The chain carries TRBV27 and TRBJ1-5; 8 positions agree with TRBD1. After removal of 5 bases from V and 10 bases from J, the junction contained 10 bases not matched to a gene. Germline loops: CDR1 MNHEY, CDR2 SMNVEV (reference sequence). The CDR3 has 14 residues. CDR3 nucleotide sequence: TGTGCCAGCAGTACCGACAGGGGAGGCGCCCCCCAGCATTTT. Translating it yields CASSTDRGGAPQHF.

Turning to this clonotype: This could be a read error, since a much larger clone is one nucleotide away. The CDR3 DNA sequence: TGTGCCAGCAGAGAGTACACCGTGGAGCTGTTTTTT. Translating it yields CASREYTVELFF. The V call is TRBV28, the J call TRBJ2-2; D not certain. The CDR3 extends over 12 amino acids. Germline V gives CDR1 MDHEN, CDR2 SYDVKM.

This clonotype occurred once. The genes are TRBV27 and TRBJ2-7, with 13 bases lining up with TRBD2. J was trimmed by 6 bases and V by 8 bases; bases with no gene match: 10. The V gene's germline CDR1 is MNHEY and CDR2 SMNVEV (reference sequence). This CDR3 is built from 15 residues. The CDR3, as DNA: TGTGCCAGCGGCCCCGGACTAGCGGGAGTCTCCGAGCAGTACTTC. Protein: CASGPGLAGVSEQYF.

Regarding this clonotype: A much larger clone differs by one base, so this may be a read error. V usage is TRBV4-1 and J usage is TRBJ1-2; D is unresolved. From germline, CDR1 is MGHRA and CDR2 YSYEKL. The CDR3 extends over 15 amino acids. The CDR3 DNA follows: TGCGCCAGCAGCCAAGACGAGGGTGCGAACTATAGCTACACCTTC. Protein product: CASSQDEGANYSYTF.

As for this clonotype: The conserved phenylalanine or tryptophan is not found at the CDR3 terminus, so this likely reflects a read error. The chain joins TRBV20-1 to TRBJ1-2, with D tentatively TRBD1 (6 bases). This CDR3 is 13 amino acids long. Trimming stripped 6 bases from V and 8 bases from J, with 19 bases between. Germline CDR1 DFQATT, CDR2 SNEGSKA (reference sequence). CDR3: CSATQGPGYGYTL. CDR3 coding DNA: TGCAGTGCGACGCAGGGGCCAGGGTACGGCTACACCCTC.

The chain carries TRBV29-1 and TRBJ2-5, with a possible D match to TRBD1 (5 bases). Per the germline V gene, CDR1 is SQVTM and CDR2 is ANQGSEA. The CDR3 is 12 amino acids. Trimming removed 2 bases at V and 4 bases at J, with 8 bases between. The DNA for the CDR3 is TGCAGCGTTGAACCCCAGGGAGAGACCCAGTACTTC. Translated: CSVEPQGETQYF.

This clonotype was observed many times. The gene calls are TRBV6-2 or TRBV6-3 and TRBJ2-5; TRBD2 might be the D (6 bases). The CDR3 is 14 residues long. Germline CDR1 and CDR2: MNHEY and SVGEGT. V was trimmed by 2 bases and J by 4 bases, leaving 11 bases between them. The CDR3 region is CASSYGGTPETQYF. The CDR3 nucleotides are TGTGCCAGCAGTTACGGCGGGACTCCAGAGACCCAGTACTTC.

This clonotype has just one count. A much larger clone differs by one base, so this may be a read error. The V gene is TRBV29-1, the J gene TRBJ1-5; 7 bases map to TRBD1. The trim removed 4 bases at V and 4 bases at J, leaving 7 bases unmatched. The germline gives CDR1 SQVTM, CDR2 ANQGSEA. This CDR3 spans 14 amino acids. The CDR3 coding sequence is TGCAGCGTTGGATGTGGACAGGCTAATCAGCCCCAGCATTTT. Its translation: CSVGCGQANQPQHF.

With regard to this clonotype: A much larger clone sits a single nucleotide away, making a read error possible. The chain links TRBV20-1 to TRBJ2-1, with 16 nucleotides matching TRBD2. CDR1 and CDR2 from the germline V gene are DFQATT and SNEGSKA (reference sequence). This CDR3 has 17 residues. V was pared by 8 bases and J by 7 bases, with 14 bases of the junction left unmatched. The CDR3: CSSEGLAGGPDRNEQFF. Written as DNA, the CDR3 is TGCAGTTCTGAGGGACTAGCGGGAGGGCCAGATAGGAATGAGCAGTTCTTC.

This clonotype was found many times. This chain joins TRBV6-2 or TRBV6-3 and TRBJ2-7; D might be TRBD2 (6 bases). CDR1 is MNHEY, CDR2 SVGEGT, per germline. The CDR3 is made up of 14 amino acids. The V gene lost 6 bases and the J gene lost 3 bases, with 15 bases spanning the gap. The CDR3 reads CASSPLEGSYEQYF. Written as DNA, the CDR3 is TGTGCCAGCAGCCCACTGGAGGGGAGCTACGAGCAGTACTTC.

This clonotype occurred many times. The chain couples TRBV29-1 to TRBJ2-7, with D possibly being TRBD2 (6 bases). V lost 4 bases and J 3 bases, leaving 13 bases between the germline ends. This CDR3 is 13 amino acids long. Looked up from germline, CDR1 is SQVTM and CDR2 is ANQGSEA. In DNA form, the CDR3 reads TGCAGCGTTGTAACGCGGGACGACTACGAGCAGTACTTC. Protein product: CSVVTRDDYEQYF.

At least ten counts were recorded for this clonotype. CDR3 amino acids: CASSPRGGRTYNSPLHF. CDR3 nucleotide sequence: TGTGCCAGCAGTCCCCGCGGAGGGCGCACCTATAATTCACCCCTCCACTTT. The chain has TRBV27 and TRBJ1-6; D not certain. The CDR3 spans 17 residues. Deletions cut 5 bases from V and 2 bases from J, with 16 bases between. Germline V gene lookup returns CDR1 MNHEY and CDR2 SMNVEV (reference sequence).

This clonotype was counted at least ten times. The rearrangement links TRBV24-1 to TRBJ2-7; a possible D gene is TRBD2 (6 bases). The CDR3 sequence is 13 residues long. V was trimmed by 7 bases and J by 0 bases, leaving 9 bases between them. Germline values: CDR1 KGHDR, CDR2 SFDVKD. In DNA, the CDR3 is TGTGCCACCAGCGACGGGAGCTCCTACGAGCAGTACTTC. Translating it yields CATSDGSSYEQYF.

This clonotype was found once. Its ends do not fully match the called genes, so a read error is possible. The rearrangement links TRBV6-6 to TRBJ2-1; D perhaps matches TRBD2 (5 bases). The CDR3 loop spans 21 amino acids. Germline assignment: CDR1 MNHNY and CDR2 SVGAGI (reference sequence). The chain's CDR3 is CASSYRQERWISGWVYNEQSF. The CDR3 nucleotides are TGTGCCAGCAGTTACAGGCAGGAGAGGTGGATCAGCGGATGGGTGTACAATGAGCAGTCCTTC.

This clonotype appeared many times. The chain employs TRBV14 and TRBJ1-1, with D perhaps TRBD1 (5 bases). Germline V gene data show CDR1 as SGHDN and CDR2 as FVKESK. The CDR3 contains 14 residues. Trimming cost V 3 bases and J 4 bases, with 12 bases left between them. DNA of the CDR3: TGTGCCAGCAGCCATTCCGGGGGGTCCACTGAAGCTTTCTTT. It encodes CASSHSGGSTEAFF.

This clonotype was found many times. The rearrangement joins TRBV7-3 to TRBJ1-1; D might be TRBD1 (5 bases). Trimming took off 8 bases at V and 11 bases at J, with 18 bases between the two ends. The CDR3 spans 12 residues. Germline V gene lookup returns CDR1 SGHTA and CDR2 FQGTGA. CDR3 coding DNA: TGTGCCAGCGGCCAGACGGGGGGTGATGCTTTCTTT. Its translation: CASGQTGGDAFF.

This clonotype was picked up many times. The CDR3 spells CAIRTERVRYGYTF. The CDR3 DNA sequence: TGTGCCATCAGAACGGAAAGGGTTAGATATGGCTACACCTTC. The chain joins TRBV10-3 to TRBJ1-2; D remains ambiguous. Germline V gene lookup returns CDR1 ENHRY and CDR2 SYGVKD. CDR3 length: 14 residues. V was clipped by 6 bases and J by 5 bases, with 16 bases between them.